These 30 T cell receptor beta chains share one sample of origin, sequenced in a study of T cell responses to AZD1222 COVID-19 vaccine. Libraries were prepared by immunoSEQ multiplex PCR; TCRdb keeps only in-frame clonotypes and omits some of them. The data hold approximately 90,000 clones, with roughly nine tenths observed a single time. Sequences were derived from peripheral blood, sampled on day 0 of AZD1222 vaccination. These receptors were taken from an adult in good health.

In its sample, this clone was seen once. The chain employs TRBV19 and TRBJ1-4; D is uncertain. CDR1 and CDR2 (germline): LNHDA, SQIVND (reference sequence). V lost 6 bases, J lost 8 bases, and 16 bases lay in between. The CDR3 covers 14 residues. CDR3 coding DNA: TGTGCCAGTAGGAACGCTCGGTGGGTAGAAAAACTGTTTTTT. Translating it yields CASRNARWVEKLFF.

This clone has more than one count but fewer than ten. V and J are TRBV5-1 and TRBJ2-2, with unresolved D. Per germline, CDR1 SGHRS and CDR2 YFSETQ. V was clipped by 4 bases and J by 6 bases, with 25 bases between them. This CDR3 spans 18 amino acids. CDR3 nucleotides: TGCGCCAGCAGCCCCGGTGGGGTTAGCTGGCCGGCCTCCGGGGAGCTGTTTTTT. This gives the protein CASSPGGVSWPASGELFF.

The rearrangement joins TRBV9 to TRBJ2-1; 10 bases line up with TRBD1. There are 15 residues in the CDR3. V lost 0 bases, J lost 8 bases, and 5 bases stayed unmatched. Germline V gene data show CDR1 as SGDLS and CDR2 as YYNGEE. CDR3 bases: TGTGCCAGCAGCGTAGTGGGACAGGGGATCGATGAGCAGTTCTTC. It translates to CASSVVGQGIDEQFF.

This chain links TRBV3-1 (or the pseudogene TRBV3-2) with TRBJ2-6; D not certain. In germline, CDR1 is LGHDT, CDR2 YNNKEL (reference sequence). This CDR3 comprises 14 residues. Between the trimmed V and J ends, which lost 4 bases and 0 bases, there was a span of 4 bases. CDR3 in DNA: TGTGCCAGCAGCCCGAGCTCTGGGGCCAACGTCCTGACTTTC. Its protein product is CASSPSSGANVLTF.

The chain employs TRBV19 and TRBJ2-5; D gene unclear. The CDR3 has 14 amino acids. V was clipped by 7 bases and J by 4 bases, with 16 bases between them. The germline V gene has CDR1 LNHDA and CDR2 SQIVND (reference sequence). The CDR3 spells CASTPGSTPETQYF. The CDR3 region has the DNA TGTGCCAGTACCCCGGGCAGCACCCCAGAGACCCAGTACTTC.

The V and J genes are TRBV15 and TRBJ2-1; perhaps TRBD1 as D (6 bases). Trimming pared 3 bases from V and 2 bases from J, leaving 8 bases between. Germline V gene lookup returns CDR1 LNHNV and CDR2 YYDKDF (reference sequence). There are 14 residues in the CDR3. The CDR3 nucleotides read TGTGCCACCAGCAGTCGGGACACCTACAATGAGCAGTTCTTC. It yields the protein CATSSRDTYNEQFF.

The chain employs TRBV9 and TRBJ2-3; 8 positions agree with TRBD2. Per germline, CDR1 SGDLS and CDR2 YYNGEE. The V gene end was trimmed by 5 bases and the J gene end by 0 bases; junction bases not matched to a gene: 11. This CDR3 contains 17 residues. The CDR3 spells CASSQEGGGPSTDTQYF. CDR3 bases: TGTGCCAGCAGTCAGGAGGGCGGGGGGCCTAGCACAGATACGCAGTATTTT.

The chain employs TRBV10-3 and TRBJ1-1, with TRBD1 matching 10 bases. This CDR3 region has 16 residues. J lost 3 bases, V lost 0 bases, and 4 bases had no gene match. The germline CDR1 and CDR2 sequences are ENHRY and SYGVKD. CDR3 in amino acids: CAISESGGTGDTEAFF. The CDR3 coding sequence is TGTGCCATCAGTGAGTCCGGCGGGACAGGGGACACTGAAGCTTTCTTT.

The rearrangement links TRBV10-1 to TRBJ2-3, with D perhaps TRBD1 or TRBD2 (5 bases each). The CDR3 contains 16 residues. Trimming stripped 6 bases from V and 5 bases from J, with 21 bases between. The V gene's germline CDR1 is WNHNN and CDR2 SYGVQD (reference sequence). CDR3 residues: CASSAHDRGRGDTQYF. CDR3 DNA sequence: TGCGCCAGCAGCGCGCACGACCGGGGCCGAGGAGATACGCAGTATTTT.

V gene TRBV3-1 (or the pseudogene TRBV3-2) combines with J gene TRBJ1-1; D remains ambiguous. V dropped 1 base and J dropped 0 bases, with 6 bases sitting between them. Germline CDR1 and CDR2: LGHDT and YNNKEL (reference sequence). CDR3 length equals 14 residues. CDR3 DNA sequence: TGTGCCAGCAGCCAAGGACGTATGAACACTGAAGCTTTCTTT. Amino acids: CASSQGRMNTEAFF.

This chain uses TRBV5-5 with TRBJ1-2, with 7 bases matching TRBD1. Trimming at V came to 4 bases and at J to 2 bases, leaving 5 bases not matched to a gene. CDR1 and CDR2 from the germline V gene are SGHKS and YYEKEE (reference sequence). CDR3 length: 14 residues. The CDR3 DNA reads as TGTGCCAGCAGCCGACCGGGACAGAACTATGGCTACACCTTC. This codes for CASSRPGQNYGYTF.

This clone was observed once. The gene calls are TRBV6-1 and TRBJ1-2; D perhaps matches TRBD1 (5 bases). The CDR3 runs 13 residues. The V end was cut by 6 bases, the J end by 4 bases, with 12 bases between. Germline CDR1 is MNHNS and CDR2 is SASEGT. This CDR3 reads CASSDGTVYGYTF. CDR3 nucleotides: TGTGCCAGCAGCGACGGGACGGTCTATGGCTACACCTTC.

Here the CDR3 DNA reads TGTGCCAGCACGCGGGCTGGGAATGAGCAGTTCTTC. It translates to CASTRAGNEQFF. This rearrangement joins TRBV6-5 to TRBJ2-1; a possible D gene is TRBD2 (5 bases). Germline assignment: CDR1 MNHEY and CDR2 SVGAGI. The CDR3 covers 12 residues. V lost 7 bases and J 7 bases, leaving 11 bases between the germline ends.

CDR3 in amino acids: CASSTRQGGRTDTQYF. DNA for the CDR3: TGTGCCAGCAGCACCAGACAGGGGGGGAGGACAGATACGCAGTATTTT. The rearrangement links TRBV13 to TRBJ2-3; 9 bases agree with TRBD1. The V gene's germline CDR1 is PRHDT and CDR2 FYEKMQ (reference sequence). The CDR3 runs 16 residues. The trim removed 5 bases at V and 3 bases at J, leaving 9 bases unmatched.

The CDR3 spells CASSPGIDQPQHF. In DNA form, the CDR3 reads TGTGCCAGCAGCCCGGGGATTGATCAGCCCCAGCATTTT. The J gene is TRBJ1-5, the V gene TRBV9; no reliable D call. Germline CDR1 and CDR2: SGDLS and YYNGEE. V lost 4 bases and J 5 bases, leaving 10 bases between the germline ends. The CDR3 has 13 amino acids.

The chain employs TRBV2 and TRBJ2-3; 9 bases match TRBD1. Unmatched junction bases numbered 6, after V lost 7 bases and J lost 4 bases. The CDR3 contains 14 residues. Germline CDR1 and CDR2: SNHLY and FYNNEI. CDR3 amino acids: CASKPGQGSDTQYF. CDR3 DNA sequence: TGTGCCAGCAAGCCGGGACAGGGCTCAGATACGCAGTATTTT.

This chain links TRBV28 with TRBJ1-2; TRBD1 is a possible D gene (5 bases). V dropped 3 bases and J dropped 4 bases, with 9 bases sitting between them. The germline V gene has CDR1 MDHEN and CDR2 SYDVKM. There are 13 residues in the CDR3. The CDR3 nucleotides are TGTGCCAGCAGTTTGGGGCGGACCTATGGCTACACCTTC. It encodes CASSLGRTYGYTF.

The rearrangement joins TRBV5-8 to TRBJ1-5, with 9 nucleotides matching TRBD1. V shed 0 bases and J 1 base; nucleotides not matched to a gene: 11. The CDR3 length is 19 residues. CDR1 is SGHTS, CDR2 YDEGEE, per germline. The CDR3 sequence is CASSLELWTGDASNQPQHF. The CDR3 DNA follows: TGTGCCAGCAGCTTGGAACTTTGGACAGGGGATGCCAGCAATCAGCCCCAGCATTTT.

This clone appeared a few times. V is TRBV9 and J is TRBJ1-3, with 7 positions matching TRBD1. The ends lost 3 bases at V and 4 bases at J; junction bases unmatched: 4. Per the germline V gene, CDR1 is SGDLS and CDR2 is YYNGEE. The CDR3 contains 14 residues. As DNA, the CDR3 is TGTGCCAGCAGCGCCACAGGGGACGGAAACACCATATATTTT. Its protein product is CASSATGDGNTIYF.

This clone appeared a few times. V and J are TRBV7-6 and TRBJ2-7, with 8 bases that match TRBD1. With V trimmed by 4 bases and J by 6 bases, 11 bases remained unmatched. Germline loops: CDR1 SGHVS, CDR2 FNYEAQ. The CDR3 length is 15 residues. The CDR3 spells CASSWEQGAGGEQYF. The CDR3 coding sequence is TGTGCCAGCAGCTGGGAGCAGGGGGCTGGAGGCGAGCAGTACTTC.

V is TRBV5-1 and J is TRBJ1-1; D perhaps matches TRBD1 (6 bases). The CDR3 loop spans 14 amino acids. CDR1 and CDR2 from the germline V gene are SGHRS and YFSETQ. Trimming removed 3 bases at V and 7 bases at J, with 16 bases between. The CDR3 nucleotides read TGCGCCAGCAGCTCGATGGGGGGCTCAGTTGAAGCTTTCTTT. Translating gives CASSSMGGSVEAFF.

The V and J genes are TRBV6-1 and TRBJ1-5, with D possibly being TRBD1 (6 bases). The CDR3 has 15 amino acids. Germline values: CDR1 MNHNS, CDR2 SASEGT. Deletions cut 0 bases from V and 7 bases from J, with 13 bases between. As DNA, the CDR3 is TGTGCCAGCAGTGAAGCTTGGGCAGGGGAACAGCCCCAGCATTTT. This gives the protein CASSEAWAGEQPQHF.

This sequence joins TRBV24-1 and TRBJ2-3, with a weak D call TRBD2 (6 bases). This CDR3 is 17 amino acids long. With 5 bases removed from V and 0 bases from J, the gap between germline ends came to 17 bases. Looked up from germline, CDR1 is KGHDR and CDR2 is SFDVKD. The CDR3 nucleotides are TGTGCCACCAGTGTTGGTAGCGGCGAAGTTAGCACAGATACGCAGTATTTT. Translating it yields CATSVGSGEVSTDTQYF.

This sequence joins TRBV4-3 and TRBJ1-6; D is uncertain. The CDR3 is made up of 13 amino acids. V lost 0 bases to trimming and J lost 6 bases, with 3 bases between them. Germline CDR1 is LGHNA and CDR2 is YSLEER. The CDR3 region has the DNA TGCGCCAGCAGCCAAGATGTTAATTCACCCCTCCACTTT. Protein: CASSQDVNSPLHF.

This clone was detected once. A junction end diverges from the germline sequence, so it may reflect a read error. The CDR3 DNA is TGCAGTGTTAGAGCCGGCTACACCTTC. Translated, it gives CSVRAGYTF. The gene calls are TRBV20-1 and TRBJ1-2; no clear D. Germline lookup yields CDR1 DFQATT and CDR2 SNEGSKA (reference sequence). The CDR3 covers 9 residues.

For this clone: Germline and junction disagree at one end, which may indicate a read error. The chain links TRBV6-2 or TRBV6-3 to TRBJ2-7; 10 bases line up with TRBD1. This CDR3 contains 16 residues. Looked up from germline, CDR1 is MNHEY and CDR2 is SVGEGT. The chain's CDR3 is CASSVTDRGTSYGQYF. The CDR3 coding sequence is TGTGCCAGCAGTGTGACGGACAGGGGGACCAGTTACGGGCAGTACTTC.

This clone was picked up a small number of times. The chain combines TRBV6-5 with TRBJ1-1; perhaps TRBD1 as D (5 bases). The CDR3 covers 14 residues. The germline CDR1 and CDR2 sequences are MNHEY and SVGAGI. V was clipped by 6 bases and J by 0 bases, with 11 bases between them. The CDR3 nucleotides read TGTGCCAGCAGCTCAGGGACTATGAACACTGAAGCTTTCTTT. Translation: CASSSGTMNTEAFF.

The chain uses TRBV5-6 and TRBJ2-5; no clear D gene. The CDR3 is 12 amino acids. Trimming took 2 bases from V and 3 from J, leaving 5 bases between them. CDR1 is SGHDT, CDR2 YYEEEE, per germline. DNA of the CDR3: TGTGCCAGCAGCTTCGGAGAAGAGACCCAGTACTTC. As protein: CASSFGEETQYF.

The DNA for the CDR3 is TGTGCCAGCAGCTCCCGGTCGGGGGAGGAGACCCAGTACTTC. This encodes CASSSRSGEETQYF. The V and J genes are TRBV5-5 and TRBJ2-5, with D perhaps TRBD2 (6 bases). The CDR3 spans 14 residues. Germline CDR1 is SGHKS and CDR2 is YYEKEE (reference sequence). The germline V and J ends were trimmed by 3 bases and 5 bases, with 14 bases remaining between them.

The CDR3, as DNA: TGTGCCTGGAGCGGACAGGGTTCGAGGACAGATACGCAGTATTTT. It is translated as CAWSGQGSRTDTQYF. V usage is TRBV30 and J usage is TRBJ2-3, with 8 bases identical to TRBD1. CDR3 length: 15 residues. Unmatched junction bases numbered 8, after V lost 3 bases and J lost 3 bases. Germline CDR1 and CDR2: GTSNPN and SVGIG (reference sequence).